Listed here are 27 T cell receptor beta chains from one sample, sequenced in a study of cytomegalovirus exposure and HLA in healthy donors. Primers included in the PCR were 60 Vbeta and 13 Jbeta primers. Here immunoSEQ multiplex PCR was the method, and the copy in TCRdb shows in-frame clones only, minus some. The sample lists about 170,000 clones; around 80% were seen once. The sample comprised PBMCs. All receptors come from a boy aged 2 to 10 in good health and CMV-seronegative.

This clone was found once. The chain carries TRBV19 and TRBJ1-2; no definite D call. V shed 10 bases and J shed 4 bases, with 10 bases lying between them. In germline, CDR1 is LNHDA, CDR2 SQIVND (reference sequence). This CDR3 has 11 amino acids. For the CDR3, the DNA is TGTGCCACTGGCACACCCTATGGCTACACCTTC. It specifies CATGTPYGYTF.

V is TRBV5-8 and J is TRBJ1-2; possible D gene TRBD1, 6 bases. CDR1 and CDR2 from the germline V gene are SGHTS and YDEGEE. V lost 4 bases and J 2 bases, leaving 15 bases between the germline ends. This CDR3 is built from 15 residues. In DNA form, the CDR3 reads TGTGCCAGCAGCCAAACCTCTACAGGGAACTATGGCTACACCTTC. Translated: CASSQTSTGNYGYTF.

This chain joins TRBV2 and TRBJ2-7, with TRBD2 matching over 7 bases. V was pared by 4 bases and J by 2 bases, with 5 bases of the junction left unmatched. There are 14 residues in the CDR3. Germline CDR1 is SNHLY and CDR2 is FYNNEI. The DNA of the CDR3 is TGTGCCAGCAGTGCCGTGGGAGGGGCCTACGAGCAGTACTTC. It is translated as CASSAVGGAYEQYF.

V is TRBV2 and J is TRBJ1-1; 8 bases map to TRBD1. From germline, CDR1 is SNHLY and CDR2 FYNNEI. The CDR3 is 13 amino acids. Trimming removed 4 bases from V and 6 bases from J; junction bases left unmatched: 4. The CDR3 coding sequence is TGTGCCAGCAGTGCTCAGGGGGCCTCTGAAGCTTTCTTT. It yields the protein CASSAQGASEAFF.

The V gene is TRBV5-1, the J gene TRBJ1-1; 7 bases are a match to TRBD1. This CDR3 is built from 14 residues. J lost 0 bases, V lost 6 bases, and 5 bases had no gene match. CDR1 and CDR2 from the germline V gene are SGHRS and YFSETQ. The CDR3 DNA is TGCGCCAGCAAGGGGGCTATCGTGAACACTGAAGCTTTCTTT. It specifies CASKGAIVNTEAFF.

The V gene is TRBV30, the J gene TRBJ1-4; 8 nucleotides agree with TRBD1. The V gene's germline CDR1 is GTSNPN and CDR2 SVGIG (reference sequence). The V gene end was trimmed by 7 bases and the J gene end by 8 bases; junction bases not matched to a gene: 12. This CDR3 is built from 14 residues. The CDR3 spells CAFGQGLAEEKLFF. The CDR3 DNA follows: TGTGCCTTTGGACAGGGTCTGGCAGAGGAAAAACTGTTTTTT.

This clone showed up just once. The J gene is TRBJ1-3, the V gene TRBV19; D call uncertain. The V end was cut by 5 bases, the J end by 0 bases, with 11 bases between. Germline V CDR1 and CDR2: LNHDA, SQIVND (reference sequence). There are 15 residues in the CDR3. DNA of the CDR3: TGTGCCAGTAGTTCGGCAGCGTACTCTGGAAACACCATATATTTT. Its protein is CASSSAAYSGNTIYF.

The table lists this clone with a count of one. V gene TRBV10-1 combines with J gene TRBJ2-1; 9 nucleotides agree with TRBD1. V was clipped by 7 bases and J by 8 bases; unmatched bases: 15. The CDR3 has 16 residues. Germline CDR1 reads WNHNN; CDR2 reads SYGVQD (reference sequence). The CDR3 DNA reads as TGCGCCAGCAACCCACATCCCGGGACAGGGTGGGATGAGCAGTTCTTC. Translating gives CASNPHPGTGWDEQFF.

This sequence joins TRBV7-2 and TRBJ1-2, with D perhaps matching TRBD1 (6 bases). Trimming took off 4 bases at V and 4 bases at J, with 7 bases between the two ends. The CDR3 extends over 12 amino acids. The V gene's germline CDR1 is SGHTA and CDR2 FQGNSA. The CDR3 DNA reads as TGTGCCAGCAGCTCGGACAGCTATGGCTACACCTTC. It translates to CASSSDSYGYTF.

The rearrangement links TRBV27 to TRBJ1-2; tentative D call: TRBD1 (6 bases). CDR1 and CDR2 from the germline V gene are MNHEY and SMNVEV (reference sequence). The V end was cut by 4 bases, the J end by 1 base, with 13 bases between. The CDR3 extends over 15 amino acids. CDR3 protein: CASSWTGTHNYGYTF. For the CDR3, the DNA is TGTGCCAGCAGTTGGACCGGGACACATAACTATGGCTACACCTTC.

This clone was seen a single time. V gene TRBV27 combines with J gene TRBJ2-7, with D tentatively TRBD2 (5 bases). This CDR3 contains 14 residues. Germline V gene sequence: CDR1 MNHEY, CDR2 SMNVEV (reference sequence). Trimming took 6 bases from V and 2 from J, leaving 14 bases between them. The CDR3 reads CASRKERTAYEQYF. CDR3 DNA: TGTGCCAGCAGGAAGGAGCGGACGGCCTACGAGCAGTACTTC.

The chain uses TRBV2 and TRBJ1-1; D uncertain. From germline, CDR1 is SNHLY and CDR2 FYNNEI. The CDR3 totals 13 residues. The V end was cut by 6 bases, the J end by 0 bases, with 8 bases between. The CDR3 loop is CASSRLMNTEAFF. CDR3 DNA: TGTGCCAGCAGCAGACTTATGAACACTGAAGCTTTCTTT.

This clone has a handful of counts. The chain recombines TRBV7-3 with TRBJ2-1; TRBD1 matches at 10 bases. Germline V gene sequence: CDR1 SGHTA, CDR2 FQGTGA. J was trimmed by 5 bases and V by 1 base; bases with no gene match: 5. CDR3 length equals 16 residues. CDR3 in DNA: TGTGCCAGCAGCTTAATCGGACAGGGGGTTAACAATGAGCAGTTCTTC. Protein product: CASSLIGQGVNNEQFF.

This chain connects TRBV6-1 to TRBJ2-4; D may be TRBD2 (7 bases). This CDR3 is 15 amino acids long. Germline V gives CDR1 MNHNS, CDR2 SASEGT. The V end was cut by 2 bases, the J end by 5 bases, with 13 bases between. The DNA of the CDR3 is TGTGCCAGCAGTGAATGGGGGGGCGTCGAAAACATTCAGTACTTC. It translates to CASSEWGGVENIQYF.

The chain links TRBV2 to TRBJ2-1; D unresolved. CDR1 and CDR2 (germline): SNHLY, FYNNEI. Deletions cut 3 bases from V and 12 bases from J, with 18 bases between. The CDR3 sequence is 14 residues long. This CDR3 is CASSEQFLLRGQFF. Here the CDR3 DNA reads TGTGCCAGCAGTGAGCAGTTTCTACTACGAGGGCAGTTCTTC.

The chain combines TRBV5-4 with TRBJ2-7; D may be TRBD2 (6 bases). The CDR3 covers 13 residues. Germline V CDR1 and CDR2: SGHNT, YYREEE (reference sequence). The ends were cut back, 2 bases at V and 2 bases at J, with 8 bases in the middle. This CDR3 is CASSFSGAYEQYF. In DNA, the CDR3 is TGTGCCAGCAGCTTTAGCGGCGCCTACGAGCAGTACTTC.

The chain links TRBV7-8 to TRBJ2-1; 7 bases line up with TRBD2. The CDR3 contains 15 residues. J gave up 2 bases and V 1 base, and 2 bases lay outside the gene matches. Germline CDR1 reads SGHVS; CDR2 reads FQNEAQ. The CDR3 nucleotides are TGTGCCAGCAGCTTAGTTAGCGGGCCCTACAATGAGCAGTTCTTC. The encoded protein is CASSLVSGPYNEQFF.

CDR3 sequence reads: CASSLVGRHTEAFF. CDR3 bases: TGTGCCAGCAGCTTAGTAGGCAGGCACACTGAAGCTTTCTTT. The chain couples TRBV13 to TRBJ1-1, with D unclear. This CDR3 region has 14 residues. The ends were cut back, 1 base at V and 3 bases at J, with 9 bases in the middle. CDR1 and CDR2 (germline): PRHDT, FYEKMQ (reference sequence).

The rearrangement uses TRBV12-5 and TRBJ2-1; 11 nucleotides agree with TRBD2. The CDR3 consists of 15 residues. The junction had 6 bases not matched to a gene; V was cut back by 2 bases and J by 9 bases. The V gene's germline CDR1 is LGHNT and CDR2 FRNRAP. Here the CDR3 reads CASGLFLAGGGEQFF. The CDR3 bases are TGTGCTAGTGGTTTGTTCCTAGCGGGAGGTGGTGAGCAGTTCTTC.

This clone was picked up a small number of times. The J gene is TRBJ2-7, the V gene TRBV13; 9 bases are shared with TRBD1. The CDR3 is made up of 15 amino acids. V shed 4 bases and J 4 bases; nucleotides not matched to a gene: 8. Germline V gives CDR1 PRHDT, CDR2 FYEKMQ (reference sequence). In DNA, the CDR3 is TGTGCCAGCAGCTCTCCGGGACAGGGTCATTACGAGCAGTACTTC. It yields the protein CASSSPGQGHYEQYF. The variable domain in full, with the rest retrieved from reference TRBV13 and TRBJ2-7, is AAGVIQSPRHLIKEKRETATLKCYPIPRHDTVYWYQQGPGQDPQFLISFYEKMQSDKGSIPDRFSAQQFSDYHSELNMSSLELGDSALYFCASSSPGQGHYEQYFGPGTRLTVT.

The chain recombines TRBV7-8 with TRBJ2-1; D gene unclear. This CDR3 contains 15 residues. V gave up 0 bases and J gave up 4 bases, with 10 bases separating them. In germline, CDR1 is SGHVS, CDR2 FQNEAQ. The CDR3 loop reads CASSLAASTYNEQFF. The CDR3 region has the DNA TGTGCCAGCAGCTTAGCAGCGTCTACATACAATGAGCAGTTCTTC. The full variable domain, rest sourced from reference TRBV7-8 and TRBJ2-1, is GAGVSQSPRYKVAKRGQDVALRCDPISGHVSLFWYQQALGQGPEFLTYFQNEAQLDKSGLPSDRFFAERPEGSVSTLKIQRTQQEDSAVYLCASSLAASTYNEQFFGPGTRLTVL.

The table lists this clone with a few counts. The V and J genes are TRBV30 and TRBJ2-1; TRBD2 agrees at 8 bases. V gave up 3 bases and J gave up 4 bases; unmatched junction bases: 5. This CDR3 has 14 amino acids. Germline assignment: CDR1 GTSNPN and CDR2 SVGIG (reference sequence). The CDR3 nucleotides are TGTGCCTGGAGAAGTAGCGGGGCGTACAATGAGCAGTTCTTC. Its protein is CAWRSSGAYNEQFF.

This rearrangement joins TRBV9 to TRBJ2-1; TRBD2 matches at 11 bases. This CDR3 region has 16 residues. The germline CDR1 and CDR2 sequences are SGDLS and YYNGEE. V shed 3 bases and J 4 bases; nucleotides not matched to a gene: 6. CDR3 loop: CASSGSGRGQYNEQFF. The CDR3 region has the DNA TGTGCCAGCAGCGGTAGCGGGAGGGGCCAATACAATGAGCAGTTCTTC.

The rearrangement joins TRBV7-9 to TRBJ2-7; 8 bases fit TRBD2. CDR1 SEHNR and CDR2 FQNEAQ come from the germline V gene (reference sequence). The V segment lost 5 bases and the J segment 0 bases; nucleotides outside the gene matches: 6. The CDR3 totals 15 residues. CDR3: CASSQSGRNSYEQYF. CDR3 nucleotides: TGTGCCAGCAGCCAAAGCGGGAGAAACTCCTACGAGCAGTACTTC.

V usage is TRBV5-4 and J usage is TRBJ2-5; TRBD2 matches at 9 bases. Trimming removed 2 bases from V and 3 bases from J; junction bases left unmatched: 11. The CDR3 is 17 amino acids. Germline values: CDR1 SGHNT, CDR2 YYREEE (reference sequence). CDR3 DNA: TGTGCCAGCAGCTTTGGCGGGGGGGCGGCTAGAAAAGAGACCCAGTACTTC. Translating gives CASSFGGGAARKETQYF. The variable domain in full, completed from reference TRBV5-4 and TRBJ2-5, reads ETGVTQSPTHLIKTRGQQVTLRCSSQSGHNTVSWYQQALGQGPQFIFQYYREEENGRGNFPPRFSGLQFPNYSSELNVNALELDDSALYLCASSFGGGAARKETQYFGPGTRLLVL.

This clone showed up just once. This chain connects TRBV7-9 to TRBJ1-1; D unresolved. Trimming left V 3 bases short and J 4 bases short, with 9 bases between. This CDR3 contains 13 residues. Germline V gene lookup returns CDR1 SEHNR and CDR2 FQNEAQ (reference sequence). CDR3 amino acids: CASSLFLPTEAFF. The CDR3 nucleotides are TGTGCCAGCAGCTTGTTTCTCCCCACTGAAGCTTTCTTT.

The chain is built from TRBV27 and TRBJ2-3, with D perhaps matching TRBD1 (6 bases). The CDR3 runs to 15 residues. In germline, CDR1 is MNHEY, CDR2 SMNVEV (reference sequence). V was cut by 3 bases and J by 1 base, with 11 bases left in between. CDR3 amino acids: CASSFGGPGTDTQYF. The DNA of the CDR3 is TGTGCCAGCAGTTTTGGGGGCCCGGGCACAGATACGCAGTATTTT.